The rows below give T cell receptor beta chains drawn from one sample of a study of cytomegalovirus exposure and HLA in healthy donors. Some clones are missing from TCRdb's copy, which holds only in-frame ones; the method was immunoSEQ multiplex PCR. The sample lists 250,000 to 350,000 clones; around 90% were seen once. Sequencing was performed on PBMCs. The receptors shown here come from a man between 25 and 39 years old in good health and CMV-seronegative. CDR3s include the opening cysteine and the closing phenylalanine or tryptophan. D genes are given only for firm matches. Rows give clone size only sometimes, using once, few, many, or a class for an expanded clone.

TRBV5-4	TRBJ2-7	TRBD1	.	TGTGCCAGCAGCCCGGCGGGACAGGGAAGATCCTACGAGCAGTACTTC	CASSPAGQGRSYEQYF
TRBV1	TRBJ1-5	.	.	TGCACCAGCAGCCCCCGAAGCAAGCCCCAGCATTTT	CTSSPRSKPQHF
TRBV28	TRBJ2-3	.	.	TGTGCCAGCAGTTTAGCGGGAGTGGGACAGGACACAGATACGCAGTATTTT	CASSLAGVGQDTDTQYF
TRBV27	TRBJ1-3	.	.	TGTGCCAGCAGTTCCAGGGGAAACTCTGGAAACACCATATATTTT	CASSSRGNSGNTIYF
TRBV7-8	TRBJ2-1	TRBD1	.	TGTGCCAGCAGCTCTACAGGGGCCGAGCAGTTCTTC	CASSSTGAEQFF
TRBV5-6	TRBJ2-3	TRBD1	.	TGTGCCAGCAGCGCCAGACAGGGAGTGGTGACAGATACGCAGTATTTT	CASSARQGVVTDTQYF
TRBV9	TRBJ2-1	TRBD2	once	TGTGCCAGCAGCCCCAGAGCGGGGGGGGCCGGAGATGAGCAGTTCTTC	CASSPRAGGAGDEQFF
TRBV15	TRBJ2-5	.	.	TGTGCCACCAGCAGAGTAAGCAGGGAAGAGACCCAGTACTTC	CATSRVSREETQYF
TRBV4-1	TRBJ2-1	TRBD1	.	TGCGCCAGCAGCCAAGATCGGGACAGTTCCGATGAGCAGTTCTTC	CASSQDRDSSDEQFF
TRBV5-5	TRBJ2-3	.	once	TGTGCCAGCAGCTTGGCGATCGGCGGGGTTAGCACAGATACGCAGTATTTT	CASSLAIGGVSTDTQYF
TRBV2	TRBJ1-4	.	.	TGTGCCAGCAGCCTTTCCAGGGCAACTAATGAAAAACTGTTTTTT	CASSLSRATNEKLFF
TRBV7-2	TRBJ2-1	TRBD1	.	TGTGCCAGCAGCTTCCCATCCGGGACAGGGAACAATGAGCAGTTCTTC	CASSFPSGTGNNEQFF
TRBV13	TRBJ1-1	.	once	TGTGCCAGCAGCTTAGGCGCAGGGGTGAACACTGAAGCTTTCTTT	CASSLGAGVNTEAFF
TRBV6-5	TRBJ2-7	TRBD1	.	TGTGCCAGCCAACCCGGGACAGGGGCCTACGAGCAGTACTTC	CASQPGTGAYEQYF
TRBV10-2	TRBJ1-1	.	few	TGCGCCAGCAGTGAGTCGGGCGCGCTTGAAGCTTTCTTT	CASSESGALEAFF
TRBV19	TRBJ2-4	TRBD2	.	TGTGCCAGTAGACTGACTAGCGGGGGCCCGGAGAACATTCAGTACTTC	CASRLTSGGPENIQYF
TRBV18	TRBJ2-5	.	.	TGTGCCAGCTTTCTCCCCGGAGGGACCCAGTACTTC	CASFLPGGTQYF
TRBV6-7	TRBJ1-6	TRBD1	.	TGTGCCAGCAGTTACGATGGGGACAGCGATTCACCCCTCCACTTT	CASSYDGDSDSPLHF
TRBV11-1	TRBJ2-2	TRBD1	.	TGTGCCAGCAGCCGACAGGGGGTAACGGGCGGGGAGCTGTTTTTT	CASSRQGVTGGELFF
TRBV19	TRBJ1-2	TRBD1	once	TGTGCCAGCCGGACAGGTCTATCAGCTAACTATGGCTACACCTTC	CASRTGLSANYGYTF
TRBV21-1	TRBJ2-7	.	.	TGTGCCAGCAGGCAGGGCCACGAGCAGTACTTC	CASRQGHEQYF
TRBV19	TRBJ2-2	.	.	TGTGCCAGTAGTATATTATCGGACACCGGGGAGCTGTTTTTT	CASSILSDTGELFF
TRBV18	TRBJ1-2	TRBD1	few	TGTGCCAGCTCCCCCGGACAGGACTATGGCTACACCTTC	CASSPGQDYGYTF
TRBV5-6	TRBJ2-6	.	.	TGTGCCAGCAGCTTGCTCAGCTCTGGGGCCAACGTCCTGACTTTC	CASSLLSSGANVLTF
TRBV7-9	TRBJ1-2	TRBD1	.	TGTGCCAGCTCCTTCCTACCCCAGGGGGCAGGCTATGGCTACACCTTC	CASSFLPQGAGYGYTF
TRBV6-1	TRBJ1-3	.	.	TGTGCCAGCAGTCAGGGAAACACCATATATTTT	CASSQGNTIYF
TRBV27	TRBJ2-1	TRBD2	.	TGTGCCAGCAGTTTCGGGACTAGCGGTCCAACCTACAATGAGCAGTTCTTC	CASSFGTSGPTYNEQFF
TRBV15	TRBJ2-7	TRBD1	.	TGTGCCACCAGCGAGGGACAGGACTCTTCCTACGAGCAGTACTTC	CATSEGQDSSYEQYF
TRBV2	TRBJ1-2	.	.	TGTGCCAGCAGCCGTATACTTGTGAGCTATGGCTACACCTTC	CASSRILVSYGYTF
TRBV5-4	TRBJ2-1	TRBD2	.	TGTGCCAGCAGCTCAGGACTAGCGGGGGGGCTTTACAATGAGCAGTTCTTC	CASSSGLAGGLYNEQFF
TRBV7-2	TRBJ1-1	TRBD1	.	TGTGCCAGCAGCTTCCGGGACAGGACTGAAGCTTTCTTT	CASSFRDRTEAFF
TRBV2	TRBJ2-1	.	.	TGTGCCAGCAGTCAGAATCGGGGGTTTACTGAGCAGTTCTTC	CASSQNRGFTEQFF
TRBV7-9	TRBJ1-2	.	.	TGTGCCAGCAGCTTGCTTTTAGCTGGCTACACCTTC	CASSLLLAGYTF
TRBV6-1	TRBJ1-1	.	.	TGTGCCAGCAGTGAAAGGGAAGAGGGCACTGAAGCTTTCTTT	CASSEREEGTEAFF
TRBV19	TRBJ2-1	TRBD1	.	TGTGCCAGTAGTCCCTTTCAGGGGGCCAGCTACAATGAGCAGTTCTTC	CASSPFQGASYNEQFF
TRBV10-3	TRBJ1-1	TRBD1	.	TGTGCCACCCGGGACAGGGGTCCCAGGGGAATTGAAGCTTTCTTT	CATRDRGPRGIEAFF
TRBV18	TRBJ1-6	.	few	TGTGCCAGCTCGAGAGACAGGTTTAATTCACCCCTCCACTTT	CASSRDRFNSPLHF
TRBV5-1	TRBJ1-6	TRBD1	.	TGCGCCAGCAGCTTGGAGACAGGGAGCTCCTATAATTCACCCCTCCACTTT	CASSLETGSSYNSPLHF